These 10 T cell receptor beta chains share one sample of origin, sequenced in a study of T cells in localized non-small cell lung cancer. Profiled with immunoSEQ multiplex PCR; TCRdb holds only in-frame clones, not every one. The sample consists of 2,500 to 3,000 clones, around 26% of them appearing once. Sequencing used lung tumor tissue, obtained before any cancer treatment. Receptor source: a male donor older than 55 with stage I lung adenocarcinoma.

V gene TRBV5-1 combines with J gene TRBJ1-1; TRBD1 agrees at 12 bases. Germline lookup yields CDR1 SGHRS and CDR2 YFSETQ. V trimming: 4 bases; J trimming: 0 bases; junction bases outside the gene matches: 10. CDR3 length: 18 amino acids. The CDR3 nucleotides are TGCGCCAGCAGCATTGATGGGACAGGGGGCACGATGAACACTGAAGCTTTCTTT. Residues: CASSIDGTGGTMNTEAFF.

This clone was recorded a few times. J is TRBJ2-3 and V is TRBV1. TRBV1 is a documented pseudogene. The CDR3 is 16 residues long. Written as DNA, the CDR3 is TGCGCCAGCAGCCAAGGGTCCGCTAGACAAGGAGATACGCAGTATTTT. It yields the protein CASSQGSARQGDTQYF.

This rearrangement joins TRBV19 to TRBJ1-5, with 7 nucleotides matching TRBD1. V dropped 5 bases and J dropped 4; count of bases not matched to a gene: 5. Germline assignment: CDR1 LNHDA and CDR2 SQIVND (reference sequence). The CDR3 is made up of 14 amino acids. CDR3 in DNA: TGTGCCAGTAGTGTTGACAGGGTTAATCAGCCCCAGCATTTT. Residues: CASSVDRVNQPQHF.

The CDR3 spells CASSPSRGYSNQPQHF. CDR3 bases: TGTGCCAGCAGTCCGTCCAGGGGGTACAGCAATCAGCCCCAGCATTTT. The chain combines TRBV6-8 with TRBJ1-5, with 7 bases aligning to TRBD1. V gave up 5 bases and J gave up 1 base; unmatched junction bases: 8. The CDR3 is made up of 16 amino acids. In germline, CDR1 is MNHGY, CDR2 SAAAGT.

This clone came up a few times. This rearrangement joins TRBV28 to TRBJ1-6, with D perhaps matching TRBD1 (5 bases). Trimming took off 2 bases at V and 10 bases at J, with 9 bases between the two ends. The CDR3 covers 13 residues. The germline V gene encodes CDR1 MDHEN and CDR2 SYDVKM. The CDR3 DNA sequence: TGTGCCAGCAGTTTAACTCGGGGGTCACCCCTCCACTTT. Translated: CASSLTRGSPLHF.

This chain connects TRBV28 to TRBJ2-4, with D maybe TRBD2 (5 bases). Trimming took off 2 bases at V and 0 bases at J, with 5 bases between the two ends. The germline CDR1 and CDR2 sequences are MDHEN and SYDVKM. The CDR3 has 14 residues. As DNA, the CDR3 is TGTGCCAGCAGTTTAGAGGGAGCCAAAAACATTCAGTACTTC. It encodes CASSLEGAKNIQYF.

The chain is built from TRBV18 and TRBJ2-7; D is possibly TRBD1 or TRBD2 (5 bases each). The CDR3 is made up of 14 amino acids. Per germline, CDR1 KGHSH and CDR2 LQKENI. V lost 2 bases and J lost 5, with 13 bases in between. The CDR3 is CASSPEWGSDEQYF. The CDR3 DNA reads TGTGCCAGCTCACCAGAATGGGGGTCGGACGAGCAGTACTTC.

The chain joins TRBV6-8 to TRBJ2-2, with a tentative D call TRBD2 (5 bases). The CDR3 contains 12 residues. V was clipped by 4 bases and J by 5 bases, with 5 bases between them. Germline assignment: CDR1 MNHGY and CDR2 SAAAGT. CDR3 residues: CASSSGTGELFF. The CDR3 DNA reads as TGTGCCAGCAGTTCGGGAACCGGGGAGCTGTTTTTT.

The chain employs TRBV10-2 and TRBJ1-5; D unresolved. CDR3 length: 14 amino acids. The ends were cut back, 5 bases at V and 3 bases at J, with 11 bases in the middle. CDR1 is WSHSY and CDR2 is SAAADI in the germline V gene. The CDR3 loop is CASSQTRANQPQHF. CDR3 nucleotides: TGCGCCAGCAGTCAGACTCGCGCCAATCAGCCCCAGCATTTT.

V usage is TRBV30 and J usage is TRBJ1-4; D not resolved. This CDR3 has 11 amino acids. Germline V gene data show CDR1 as GTSNPN and CDR2 as SVGIG (reference sequence). V lost 2 bases to trimming and J lost 5 bases, with 3 bases between them. CDR3 amino acids: CAWSTNEKLFF. The CDR3 region has the DNA TGTGCCTGGAGTACAAATGAAAAACTGTTTTTT.